The source of this T cell receptor (beta chain) is a study of T-cell reconstitution after alpha-beta-depleted transplantation in children. Whole-study findings and limits: At one year after transplant, newly produced T cells mostly accounted for T-cell counts and diversity. Roughly two months post-transplant, alpha-beta T cells reportedly originated from several hundred graft clones that had expanded. High day-60 TCRbeta diversity in some patients came from surviving recipient T cells and thymic progenitors.

This clonotype came up a few times. Its specificity is unknown. TCRbeta library preparation incorporated unique molecular identifiers. TCRdb called the PCR reads again in MiXCR, with one record for every CDR3 protein. The repertoire holds fewer than 250,000 distinct CDR3 sequences, with around a sixth as singletons. There are 11 residues in the CDR3. CDR1 and CDR2 from the germline V gene are ENHRY and SYGVKD. V gave up 6 bases and J gave up 12 bases, with 15 bases separating them. The clonotype was recovered from a male patient between 2 and 9 years old who had a stem cell transplant for acute lymphoblastic leukemia, so the T cells may come from the graft donor. Material: PBMCs, mostly from graft donor cells, obtained 360 days after TCRalphabeta/CD19-depleted stem cell transplant. V gene TRBV10-3 combines with J gene TRBJ2-7; D remains unclear. Written as DNA, the CDR3 is TGTGCCATCAGGGCGGACGAGGAGTGGTACTTC. It specifies CAIRADEEWYF.